This T cell receptor (beta chain) appears in the sequencing data of a study of molecular identifiers for immune sequencing clone quantification. Findings of the study overall: A shared barcode on identical TCR molecules could lead to underestimated sizes for highly expanded clones.

Using 10%, 30% or 50% RNA, naive CD8 libraries were derived from about 21,000 to 970,000 sorted cells. Each CDR3 protein gets one entry after TCRdb re-called the PCR reads with MiXCR. The table has around 460,000 distinct CDR3 sequences, roughly a fifth seen once. Concerning this clonotype itself: Its antigen is unidentified.

The sequenced sample consisted of naive CD8+ T cells from blood, with Jurkat cell RNA spiked in. Subset in this sample: FACS-sorted CD8+CD4-CCR7+CD45RA+ naive T cells. This sequence originates from a human donor in good health. Some libraries in this study had Jurkat cell RNA spiked in.

The CDR3 is CASSYGRSSYEQYF. CDR3 nucleotides: TGTGCCAGCAGTTACGGGAGGTCCTCCTACGAGCAGTACTTC. The chain links TRBV6-2 or TRBV6-3 to TRBJ2-7, with D possibly TRBD2 on 6 matching bases. Germline V CDR1 and CDR2: MNHEY, SVGEGT. The CDR3 runs to 14 residues. The ends were cut back, 2 bases at V and 0 bases at J, with 8 bases in the middle.